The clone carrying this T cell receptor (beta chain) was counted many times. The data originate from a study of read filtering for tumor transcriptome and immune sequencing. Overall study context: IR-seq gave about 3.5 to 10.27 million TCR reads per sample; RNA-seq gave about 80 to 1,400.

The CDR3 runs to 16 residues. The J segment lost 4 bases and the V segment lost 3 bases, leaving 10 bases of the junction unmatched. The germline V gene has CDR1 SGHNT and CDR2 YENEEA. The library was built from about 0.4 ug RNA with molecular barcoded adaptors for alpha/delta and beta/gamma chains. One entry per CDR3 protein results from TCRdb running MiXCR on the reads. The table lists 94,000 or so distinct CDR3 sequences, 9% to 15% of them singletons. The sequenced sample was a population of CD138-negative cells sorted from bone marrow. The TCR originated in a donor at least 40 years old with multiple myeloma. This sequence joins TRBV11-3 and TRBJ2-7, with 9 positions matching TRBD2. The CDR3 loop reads CASSFRAGGGFYEQYF. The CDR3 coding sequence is TGTGCCAGCAGCTTCAGAGCGGGAGGCGGATTTTACGAGCAGTACTTC. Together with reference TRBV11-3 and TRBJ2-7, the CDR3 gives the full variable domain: EAGVVQSPRYKIIEKKQPVAFWCNPISGHNTLYWYLQNLGQGPELLIRYENEEAVDDSQLPKDRFSAERLKGVDSTLKIQPAELGDSAVYLCASSFRAGGGFYEQYFGPGTRLTVT.